These 26 T cell receptor beta chains came from one sample sequenced in a study of blood T cell repertoires in COVID-19. Profiling relied on immunoSEQ multiplex PCR, and the TCRdb table lists in-frame clones only, not all of them. Found here are some 260,000 clones, about 90% of them singletons; the top ten hold 10%. The sequenced material came from peripheral blood. The receptors shown here come from a woman aged 65 to 85 with COVID-19, enrolled during active disease.

The rearrangement joins TRBV7-9 to TRBJ1-1; 8 bases are shared with TRBD1. CDR3 length: 13 residues. Trimming took 6 bases from V and 4 from J; bases not matched to a gene: 4. Germline CDR1 SEHNR, CDR2 FQNEAQ (reference sequence). This CDR3 reads CASRSTGVTEAFF. The CDR3, as DNA: TGTGCCAGCAGATCGACAGGGGTCACTGAAGCTTTCTTT.

V gene TRBV6-2 or TRBV6-3 combines with J gene TRBJ1-3; unclear D gene. The CDR3 extends over 15 amino acids. CDR1 is MNHEY, CDR2 SVGEGT, per germline. V dropped 2 bases and J dropped 0 bases, with 8 bases sitting between them. The chain's CDR3 is CASSYPRLSGNTIYF. CDR3 coding DNA: TGTGCCAGCAGTTACCCCAGGCTCTCTGGAAACACCATATATTTT.

DNA for the CDR3: TGTGCCAGCAGCGTAGACTATGGAAACACCATATATTTT. It encodes CASSVDYGNTIYF. The chain recombines TRBV9 with TRBJ1-3; no firm D call. The ends were cut back, 0 bases at V and 3 bases at J, with 4 bases in the middle. CDR1 is SGDLS, CDR2 YYNGEE, per germline. This CDR3 spans 13 amino acids.

The chain combines TRBV28 with TRBJ1-6; maybe TRBD1 (5 bases). Germline V gene data show CDR1 as MDHEN and CDR2 as SYDVKM. The CDR3 length is 12 residues. V lost 4 bases, J lost 14 bases, and 12 bases lay in between. CDR3 DNA sequence: TGTGCCAGCAGTTGGCCTGAAGGGGCCCTCCACTTT. It translates to CASSWPEGALHF.

The rearrangement uses TRBV5-4 and TRBJ1-4, with D possibly matching TRBD1 (5 bases). Germline assignment: CDR1 SGHNT and CDR2 YYREEE (reference sequence). Trimming stripped 5 bases from V and 8 bases from J, with 13 bases between. The CDR3 extends over 13 amino acids. The CDR3 region is CASRNQGFEKLFF. Written as DNA, the CDR3 is TGTGCCAGCAGGAATCAGGGTTTCGAAAAACTGTTTTTT.

CDR3 residues: CASSSGTGFSGANVLTF. The CDR3 nucleotides are TGTGCCAGCAGCTCCGGGACAGGGTTCTCTGGGGCCAACGTCCTGACTTTC. The chain recombines TRBV5-4 with TRBJ2-6; TRBD1 agrees at 9 bases. V was clipped by 3 bases and J by 0 bases; unmatched bases: 4. Germline CDR1 and CDR2: SGHNT and YYREEE (reference sequence). The CDR3 is 17 residues long.

Concerning this clone itself: One end of the junction fails to match germline, which may point to a read error. The J gene is TRBJ2-7, the V gene TRBV30, with a tentative D call TRBD1 (6 bases). Germline V gene data show CDR1 as GTSNPN and CDR2 as SVGIG (reference sequence). The CDR3 loop spans 13 amino acids. The CDR3 reads CAWSVDRFYGQYF. The CDR3 DNA reads as TGTGCCTGGAGTGTGGACAGATTCTACGGGCAGTACTTC. Supplemented by reference TRBV30 and TRBJ2-7, the full variable domain reads SQTIHQWPATLVQPVGSPLSLECTVEGTSNPNLYWYRQAAGRGLQLLFYSVGIGQISSEVPQNLSASRPQDRQFILSSKKLLLSDSGFYLCAWSVDRFYGQYFGPGTRLTVT.

This chain joins TRBV24-1 and TRBJ2-7; D perhaps matches TRBD1 (6 bases). V was cut by 4 bases and J by 3 bases, with 21 bases left in between. Germline V gene data show CDR1 as KGHDR and CDR2 as SFDVKD. The CDR3 has 17 residues. Here the CDR3 reads CATSDHPPGTLGYEQYF. The CDR3 coding sequence is TGTGCCACCAGTGACCACCCCCCTGGGACACTTGGCTACGAGCAGTACTTC.

There are many counts of this clone. Other DNA sequences in the sample encode the same CDR3. This rearrangement joins TRBV4-1 to TRBJ2-7; a possible D gene is TRBD2 (6 bases). This CDR3 is 15 amino acids long. V was pared by 1 base and J by 0 bases, with 10 bases between. Per the germline V gene, CDR1 is MGHRA and CDR2 is YSYEKL. The CDR3 region has the DNA TGCGCCAGCAGCCAAGCGGCAGCGGGCTCCTACGAGCAGTACTTC. Protein sequence: CASSQAAAGSYEQYF.

The chain is built from TRBV3-1 (or the pseudogene TRBV3-2) and TRBJ2-1; D is possibly TRBD2 (6 bases). Trimming pared 6 bases from V and 7 bases from J, leaving 7 bases between. The germline CDR1 and CDR2 sequences are LGHDT and YNNKEL (reference sequence). The length of the CDR3 is 11 residues. The CDR3 loop reads CASRGLNEQFF. DNA for the CDR3: TGTGCCAGCAGGGGACTGAATGAGCAGTTCTTC.

The chain joins TRBV3-1 (or the pseudogene TRBV3-2) to TRBJ2-1; the match to TRBD2 covers 11 bases. Per germline, CDR1 LGHDT and CDR2 YNNKEL (reference sequence). This CDR3 has 15 residues. Trimming removed 0 bases from V and 9 bases from J; junction bases left unmatched: 4. CDR3 residues: CASSQDSGLAGEQFF. The CDR3 nucleotides read TGTGCCAGCAGCCAAGATTCAGGACTAGCGGGTGAGCAGTTCTTC.

The chain recombines TRBV11-2 with TRBJ1-2; tentatively, D is TRBD1 (6 bases). The CDR3 has 14 amino acids. V was shortened by 5 bases and J by 4 bases, with 14 bases between the two germline ends. Germline lookup yields CDR1 SGHAT and CDR2 FQNNGV. The CDR3: CASSATGNGYGYTF. CDR3 coding DNA: TGTGCCAGCAGCGCAACAGGGAATGGCTATGGCTACACCTTC.

J is TRBJ1-5 and V is TRBV21-1. TRBV21-1 is a pseudogene. The CDR3 has 12 residues. CDR3 sequence (DNA): TGTGCCATTGGGGGGGGTTGGCAGCCCCAGCATTTT. Encoded protein: CAIGGGWQPQHF.

The CDR3 loop is CASSPLRGSETQYF. DNA of the CDR3: TGTGCCAGCTCACCATTGAGAGGGTCAGAGACCCAGTACTTC. The rearrangement joins TRBV18 to TRBJ2-5, with a weak D call TRBD2 (5 bases). This CDR3 is 14 amino acids long. The germline V gene encodes CDR1 KGHSH and CDR2 LQKENI. Trimming left V 2 bases short and J 4 bases short, with 11 bases between.

The chain employs TRBV28 and TRBJ2-1; TRBD2 matches 13 bases. Germline V gene lookup returns CDR1 MDHEN and CDR2 SYDVKM. V lost 5 bases to trimming and J lost 8 bases; unmatched junction nucleotides: 9. The CDR3 spans 16 residues. The CDR3 loop is CASSPAGLAGEDEQFF. In DNA form, the CDR3 reads TGTGCCAGCAGTCCAGCAGGACTAGCGGGAGAGGATGAGCAGTTCTTC.

The CDR3 reads CASSTRQGGYYTF. For the CDR3, the DNA is TGTGCCAGCAGTACGAGACAGGGGGGATACTACACCTTC. The chain recombines TRBV7-2 with TRBJ1-2; 9 bases line up with TRBD1. The CDR3 consists of 13 residues. V shed 6 bases and J 10 bases; nucleotides not matched to a gene: 9. Germline V lookup: CDR1 SGHTA, CDR2 FQGNSA.

This clone has only one observation. The rearrangement links TRBV24-1 to TRBJ1-1; 8 bases are shared with TRBD1. Germline CDR1 reads KGHDR; CDR2 reads SFDVKD. V lost 7 bases, J lost 1 base, and 4 bases stayed unmatched. The CDR3 sequence is 14 residues long. The CDR3 region is CATRTGTGNTEAFF. The CDR3 region has the DNA TGTGCCACCAGAACCGGGACAGGGAACACTGAAGCTTTCTTT.

V is TRBV19 and J is TRBJ2-7; 9 bases match TRBD1. V shed 5 bases and J 3 bases; nucleotides not matched to a gene: 8. Germline loops: CDR1 LNHDA, CDR2 SQIVND (reference sequence). This CDR3 has 15 amino acids. The CDR3 nucleotides read TGTGCCAGTAGTGATCCCGGGACAGGGAGCTACGAGCAGTACTTC. Protein sequence: CASSDPGTGSYEQYF.

The rearrangement links TRBV18 to TRBJ2-5, with D unclear. The CDR3 runs to 14 residues. CDR1 is KGHSH and CDR2 is LQKENI in the germline V gene. Trimming removed 0 bases from V and 1 base from J, with 6 bases in between. This CDR3 reads CASSPPAIQETQYF. The CDR3 bases are TGTGCCAGCTCACCACCGGCAATCCAAGAGACCCAGTACTTC.

The chain carries TRBV14 and TRBJ1-2; D call uncertain. V was trimmed by 0 bases and J by 8 bases, leaving 7 bases between them. The CDR3 spans 12 residues. CDR1 and CDR2 from the germline V gene are SGHDN and FVKESK. CDR3 nucleotides: TGTGCCAGCAGCCAAGATATCCGGGGCTACACCTTC. Translating it yields CASSQDIRGYTF. The full variable domain, rest sourced from reference TRBV14 and TRBJ1-2, is EAGVTQFPSHSVIEKGQTVTLRCDPISGHDNLYWYRRVMGKEIKFLLHFVKESKQDESGMPNNRFLAERTGGTYSTLKVQPAELEDSGVYFCASSQDIRGYTFGSGTRLTVV.

The chain employs TRBV7-9 and TRBJ2-5; 11 bases are a match to TRBD1. This CDR3 comprises 15 residues. The V gene end was trimmed by 5 bases and the J gene end by 5 bases; junction bases not matched to a gene: 7. Germline V lookup: CDR1 SEHNR, CDR2 FQNEAQ (reference sequence). Here the CDR3 DNA reads TGTGCCAGCAGCGCGGACAGGGGGCGGATGGAGACCCAGTACTTC. Amino acid sequence: CASSADRGRMETQYF.

The V call is TRBV19, the J call TRBJ2-1, with TRBD2 as a possible D gene (5 bases). The V end was cut by 3 bases, the J end by 4 bases, with 13 bases between. The CDR3 totals 15 residues. Germline values: CDR1 LNHDA, CDR2 SQIVND (reference sequence). DNA for the CDR3: TGTGCCAGTAGTATTAGAGCGGAAACGTACAATGAGCAGTTCTTC. It specifies CASSIRAETYNEQFF. Full variable domain (outside the CDR3, taken from reference TRBV19 and TRBJ2-1): DGGITQSPKYLFRKEGQNVTLSCEQNLNHDAMYWYRQDPGQGLRLIYYSQIVNDFQKGDIAEGYSVSREKKESFPLTVTSAQKNPTAFYLCASSIRAETYNEQFFGPGTRLTVL.

The genes are TRBV21-1 and TRBJ2-7; TRBD2, the D gene given by the table, was not confirmed from the DNA. TRBV21-1 is a pseudogene. The CDR3 spans 16 residues. As DNA, the CDR3 is TGTGCCAGCAGCAAAGGATCCCGGGGGGCGCAAAACGAGCAGTACTTC. This gives the protein CASSKGSRGAQNEQYF.

Only a few counts were recorded for this clone. The chain has TRBV28 and TRBJ1-5, with TRBD1 matching 8 bases. The junction had 7 bases not matched to a gene; V was cut back by 6 bases and J by 0 bases. This CDR3 spans 16 amino acids. Germline CDR1 is MDHEN and CDR2 is SYDVKM. The DNA for the CDR3 is TGTGCCAGCAGACACGATGGACAGGGTAGCAATCAGCCCCAGCATTTT. Translation: CASRHDGQGSNQPQHF.

This clone appeared a single time. The chain links TRBV4-2 to TRBJ1-1, with TRBD1 matching 9 bases. Germline V gene data show CDR1 as LGHNA and CDR2 as YNFKEQ. The V segment lost 5 bases and the J segment 2 bases; nucleotides outside the gene matches: 6. CDR3 length: 15 residues. CDR3 residues: CASSFDRGINTEAFF. The CDR3 DNA follows: TGTGCCAGCAGCTTCGACAGGGGGATTAACACTGAAGCTTTCTTT.

This chain uses TRBV5-1 with TRBJ2-7; 8 bases map to TRBD2. The CDR3 extends over 15 amino acids. Germline values: CDR1 SGHRS, CDR2 YFSETQ. V lost 0 bases to trimming and J lost 4 bases; unmatched junction nucleotides: 6. CDR3 residues: CASSLEPSGLYEQYF. In DNA, the CDR3 is TGCGCCAGCAGCTTGGAACCTAGCGGGCTGTACGAGCAGTACTTC.